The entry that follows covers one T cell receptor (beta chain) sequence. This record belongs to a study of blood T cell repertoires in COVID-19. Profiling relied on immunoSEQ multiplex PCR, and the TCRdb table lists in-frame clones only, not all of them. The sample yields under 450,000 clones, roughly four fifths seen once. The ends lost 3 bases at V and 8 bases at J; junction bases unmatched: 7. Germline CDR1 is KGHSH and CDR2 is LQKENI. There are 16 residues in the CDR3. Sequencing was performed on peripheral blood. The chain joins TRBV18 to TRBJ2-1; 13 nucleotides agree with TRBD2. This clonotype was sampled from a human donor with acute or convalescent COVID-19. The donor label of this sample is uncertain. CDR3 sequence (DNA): TGTGCCAGCTCACCTGGACTAGCGGGAGCGGGGCATGAGCAGTTCTTC. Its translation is CASSPGLAGAGHEQFF.